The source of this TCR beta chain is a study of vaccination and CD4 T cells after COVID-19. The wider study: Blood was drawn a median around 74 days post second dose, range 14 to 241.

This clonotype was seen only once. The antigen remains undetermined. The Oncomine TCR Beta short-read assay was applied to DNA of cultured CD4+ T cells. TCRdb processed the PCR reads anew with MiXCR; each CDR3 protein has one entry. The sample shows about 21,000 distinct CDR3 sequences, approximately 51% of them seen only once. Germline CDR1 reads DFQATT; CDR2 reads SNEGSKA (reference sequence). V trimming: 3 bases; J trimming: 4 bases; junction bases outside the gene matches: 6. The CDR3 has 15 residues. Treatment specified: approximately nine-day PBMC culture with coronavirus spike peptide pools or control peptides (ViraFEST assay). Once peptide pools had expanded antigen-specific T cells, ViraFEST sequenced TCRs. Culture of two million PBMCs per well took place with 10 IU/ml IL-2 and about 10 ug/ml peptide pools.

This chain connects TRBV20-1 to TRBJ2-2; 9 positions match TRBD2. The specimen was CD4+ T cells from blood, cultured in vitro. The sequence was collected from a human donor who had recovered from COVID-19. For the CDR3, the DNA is TGCAGTGCTAGTGTAGCGGGAGAGGGCACCGGGGAGCTGTTTTTT. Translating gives CSASVAGEGTGELFF.